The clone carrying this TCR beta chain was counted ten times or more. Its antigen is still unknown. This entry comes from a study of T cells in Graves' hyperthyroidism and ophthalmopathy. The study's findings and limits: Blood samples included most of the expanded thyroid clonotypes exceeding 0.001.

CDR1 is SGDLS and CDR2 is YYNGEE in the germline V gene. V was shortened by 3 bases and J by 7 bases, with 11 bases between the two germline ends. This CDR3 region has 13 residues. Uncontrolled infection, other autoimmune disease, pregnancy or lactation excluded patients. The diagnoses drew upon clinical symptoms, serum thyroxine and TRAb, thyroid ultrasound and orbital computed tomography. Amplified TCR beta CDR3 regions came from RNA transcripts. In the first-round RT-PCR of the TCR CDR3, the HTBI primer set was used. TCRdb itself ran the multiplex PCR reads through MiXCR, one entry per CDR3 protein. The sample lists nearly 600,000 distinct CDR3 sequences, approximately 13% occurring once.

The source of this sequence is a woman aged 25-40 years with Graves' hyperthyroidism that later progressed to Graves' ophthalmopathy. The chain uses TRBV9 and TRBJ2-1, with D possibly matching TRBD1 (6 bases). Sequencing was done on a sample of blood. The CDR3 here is CASSASGENEQFF. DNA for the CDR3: TGTGCCAGCAGCGCCTCAGGGGAGAATGAGCAGTTCTTC.